The 16 T cell receptor beta chains in this list originate from one sample, sequenced in a study of cytomegalovirus exposure and HLA in healthy donors. Primers: 60 Vbeta forward and 13 Jbeta reverse. Sequenced by immunoSEQ multiplex PCR; TCRdb stores in-frame clones only, minus some. The sample consists of over 100,000 clones, around 86% of them appearing once. Material for sequencing was PBMCs. Source of these receptors: a man aged 30 to 39 in good health and CMV-seronegative.

This clone showed up just once. This chain links TRBV28 with TRBJ2-7, with D possibly TRBD1 on 5 matching bases. V was trimmed by 3 bases and J by 6 bases, leaving 12 bases between them. The CDR3 extends over 13 amino acids. Per germline, CDR1 MDHEN and CDR2 SYDVKM. The CDR3 reads CASSFRQGFEQYF. The CDR3 nucleotides are TGTGCCAGCAGTTTTCGGCAGGGATTCGAGCAGTACTTC.

The chain links TRBV4-1 to TRBJ2-7, with TRBD1 identical over 10 bases. Germline loops: CDR1 MGHRA, CDR2 YSYEKL. V lost 0 bases and J lost 1; bases outside the gene matches: 3. The CDR3 has 16 amino acids. Written as DNA, the CDR3 is TGCGCCAGCAGCCAAGATCGGGACAGGGGATCCTACGAGCAGTACTTC. Residues: CASSQDRDRGSYEQYF.

The CDR3 bases are TGTGCCAGCAGTATTCAACCAGGTTTCTTAGCCAAAAACATTCAGTACTTC. The encoded protein is CASSIQPGFLAKNIQYF. This rearrangement joins TRBV28 to TRBJ2-4, with D unclear. The CDR3 extends over 17 amino acids. CDR1 is MDHEN and CDR2 is SYDVKM in the germline V gene. V gave up 5 bases and J gave up 0 bases, with 17 bases separating them. The whole variable domain, remainder taken from reference TRBV28 and TRBJ2-4, is DVKVTQSSRYLVKRTGEKVFLECVQDMDHENMFWYRQDPGLGLRLIYFSYDVKMKEKGDIPEGYSVSREKKERFSLILESASTNQTSMYLCASSIQPGFLAKNIQYFGAGTRLSVL.

The chain joins TRBV28 to TRBJ2-2; TRBD2 matches 7 bases. V shed 5 bases and J 4 bases; nucleotides not matched to a gene: 4. The CDR3 length is 14 residues. Per germline, CDR1 MDHEN and CDR2 SYDVKM. The CDR3 reads CASSPRGITGELFF. In nucleotides, the CDR3 is TGTGCCAGCAGTCCGCGGGGGATCACCGGGGAGCTGTTTTTT.

The chain joins TRBV6-1 to TRBJ1-5, with D uncertain. Germline lookup yields CDR1 MNHNS and CDR2 SASEGT. The CDR3 contains 13 residues. Trimming took 1 base from V and 15 from J, leaving 16 bases between them. Written as DNA, the CDR3 is TGTGCCAGCAGTGAAGGCCCAGGCTTTTCTCCGCATTTT. It yields the protein CASSEGPGFSPHF.

CDR3 sequence (DNA): TGTGCCAGCAGCCATACAGGGTCTGGCTACACCTTC. It is translated as CASSHTGSGYTF. The J gene is TRBJ1-2, the V gene TRBV5-6, with D perhaps matching TRBD1 (6 bases). V was pared by 4 bases and J by 7 bases, with 11 bases between. Germline loops: CDR1 SGHDT, CDR2 YYEEEE. CDR3 size: 12 residues.

The chain carries TRBV5-6 and TRBJ2-1; 9 bases map to TRBD1. The trim removed 1 base at V and 4 bases at J, leaving 6 bases unmatched. The CDR3 extends over 16 amino acids. The germline CDR1 and CDR2 sequences are SGHDT and YYEEEE. Here the CDR3 reads CASSLRDRVVYNEQFF. The CDR3 nucleotides read TGTGCCAGCAGCTTGAGGGACAGGGTAGTTTACAATGAGCAGTTCTTC.

This clone came up a few times. This chain joins TRBV6-6 and TRBJ2-3; D might be TRBD1 (5 bases). V dropped 1 base and J dropped 3 bases, with 8 bases sitting between them. The CDR3 runs to 14 residues. Per the germline V gene, CDR1 is MNHNY and CDR2 is SVGAGI (reference sequence). CDR3 sequence (DNA): TGTGCCAGCAGTTACTATGCAGGGACAGATACGCAGTATTTT. It specifies CASSYYAGTDTQYF.

The J gene is TRBJ1-1, the V gene TRBV4-2; no clear D gene. The CDR3 runs 15 residues. Germline CDR1 reads LGHNA; CDR2 reads YNFKEQ. V was shortened by 4 bases and J by 1 base, with 13 bases between the two germline ends. The DNA of the CDR3 is TGTGCCAGCAGCCCTGTAGACAAGAGGAACACTGAAGCTTTCTTT. It codes for CASSPVDKRNTEAFF.

The chain joins TRBV2 to TRBJ2-2, with 12 bases that match TRBD2. The CDR3 is 19 residues long. Per germline, CDR1 SNHLY and CDR2 FYNNEI. The junction had 10 bases not matched to a gene; V was cut back by 0 bases and J by 5 bases. The CDR3 sequence is CASSEAAGTSGLLTGELFF. CDR3 coding DNA: TGTGCCAGCAGTGAAGCGGCCGGGACTAGCGGGCTCCTTACCGGGGAGCTGTTTTTT.

The J gene is TRBJ1-1, the V gene TRBV9; 7 nucleotides agree with TRBD1. V was clipped by 4 bases and J by 1 base; unmatched bases: 10. The germline V gene encodes CDR1 SGDLS and CDR2 YYNGEE. This CDR3 is built from 16 residues. This CDR3 reads CASSFSPQGWNTEAFF. As DNA, the CDR3 is TGTGCCAGCAGCTTTTCCCCACAGGGGTGGAACACTGAAGCTTTCTTT.

The rearrangement joins TRBV9 to TRBJ1-2; 10 nucleotides align to TRBD1. The junction had 9 bases not matched to a gene; V was cut back by 3 bases and J by 7 bases. Germline V gives CDR1 SGDLS, CDR2 YYNGEE. The CDR3 runs to 15 residues. The chain's CDR3 is CASSAAATGGFGYTF. The CDR3 DNA is TGTGCCAGCAGCGCGGCTGCGACAGGGGGCTTTGGCTACACCTTC.

Notes on this clone: The junction departs from the called germline gene at one end, perhaps through a read error. The same CDR3 can be traced to other DNA sequences in this sample. The rearrangement links TRBV27 to TRBJ1-1; 9 bases are shared with TRBD1. Germline V gives CDR1 MNHEY, CDR2 SMNVEV (reference sequence). CDR3 length equals 14 residues. The CDR3 DNA reads as TGTGCCAGCCGATATACAGGGGGCGGCACTGAAGCCTTCTTT. This sequence encodes CASRYTGGGTEAFF.

The chain couples TRBV7-2 to TRBJ2-5, with 8 bases fitting TRBD2. Germline lookup yields CDR1 SGHTA and CDR2 FQGNSA. The CDR3 runs to 17 residues. Germline trimming cut 1 base from V and 0 bases from J; bases unmatched to any gene: 7. The CDR3 region has the DNA TGTGCCAGCAGCTTAGTCGGTACTAGCGGAAACCAAGAGACCCAGTACTTC. It yields the protein CASSLVGTSGNQETQYF.

Only a few counts were recorded for this clone. The CDR3 region is CASNNQGRSYGYTF. The CDR3, as DNA: TGTGCCAGCAACAACCAGGGGAGAAGCTATGGCTACACCTTC. The chain links TRBV28 to TRBJ1-2, with D perhaps TRBD1 (6 bases). This CDR3 spans 14 amino acids. Germline lookup yields CDR1 MDHEN and CDR2 SYDVKM. Deletions cut 7 bases from V and 4 bases from J, with 16 bases between.

This sequence joins TRBV10-3 and TRBJ1-5, with a possible D match to TRBD1 (6 bases). Trimming pared 0 bases from V and 4 bases from J, leaving 16 bases between. The CDR3 totals 17 residues. The V gene's germline CDR1 is ENHRY and CDR2 SYGVKD. This CDR3 is CAISESGSGVGNQPQHF. CDR3 coding DNA: TGTGCCATCAGTGAGTCGGGGTCAGGGGTGGGTAATCAGCCCCAGCATTTT.